This entry lists 8 T cell receptor beta chains sequenced from one sample in a study of neurological immune-mediated disorders. TCRdb reanalysed the 5' RACE reads using MiXCR and keeps one entry per CDR3 protein. The repertoire holds 60,000 to 90,000 distinct CDR3 sequences, with roughly 10% as singletons. Time point: longitudinal time-point 1 (baseline). Sequenced sample: PBMCs. These receptor sequences come from a man younger than 45 in good health.

As regards this clonotype: One junction end disagrees with the germline gene, perhaps due to a read error. The chain carries TRBV7-9 and TRBJ2-1, with D uncertain. CDR3 length: 13 amino acids. The germline gives CDR1 SEHNR, CDR2 FQNEAQ (reference sequence). The DNA for the CDR3 is TGTGCCAGCAGCTCAGATTCCCGCAATAAGCAGTTCTTC. It codes for CASSSDSRNKQFF.

The gene calls are TRBV5-1 and TRBJ2-4; 10 bases map to TRBD2. Germline V CDR1 and CDR2: SGHRS, YFSETQ. The V and J ends lost 4 bases and 7 bases, in that order; junction bases with no gene match: 11. This CDR3 spans 16 amino acids. DNA of the CDR3: TGCGCCAGCAGCCCGGCCCCCCTAGCGGGGGTTAACATTCAGTACTTC. Translated: CASSPAPLAGVNIQYF.

This clonotype was seen ten or more times. V and J are TRBV29-1 and TRBJ1-4, with D perhaps TRBD1 (5 bases). Germline V gives CDR1 SQVTM, CDR2 ANQGSEA. Between the trimmed V and J ends, which lost 7 bases and 8 bases, there was a span of 14 bases. The CDR3 length is 12 residues. The DNA of the CDR3 is TGCAGCGGGGGGTGGTCAGGGGAAAAACTGTTTTTT. Protein: CSGGWSGEKLFF. The complete variable domain, with remaining parts taken from reference TRBV29-1 and TRBJ1-4, reads SAVISQKPSRDICQRGTSLTIQCQVDSQVTMMFWYRQQPGQSLTLIATANQGSEATYESGFVIDKFPISRPNLTFSTLTVSNMSPEDSSIYLCSGGWSGEKLFFGSGTQLSVL.

This clonotype was seen many times. The V gene is TRBV28, the J gene TRBJ1-6; the D is unclear. The germline V and J ends were trimmed by 1 base and 0 bases, with 10 bases remaining between them. The CDR3 is made up of 17 amino acids. The germline V gene encodes CDR1 MDHEN and CDR2 SYDVKM. In DNA, the CDR3 is TGTGCCAGCAGTTTATATTCTACCCTCTCCTATAATTCACCCCTCCACTTT. It is translated as CASSLYSTLSYNSPLHF.

The genes are TRBV29-1 and TRBJ2-7, with 13 bases matching TRBD2. V lost 8 bases to trimming and J lost 2 bases; unmatched junction nucleotides: 18. The CDR3 is 18 amino acids. Germline-derived CDR1 and CDR2 are SQVTM and ANQGSEA. This CDR3 is CSLQPAPGLAGRAYEQYF. The CDR3 nucleotides read TGCAGCCTCCAACCCGCCCCGGGACTAGCGGGAAGGGCCTACGAGCAGTACTTC.

This clonotype has ten or more counts. This chain links TRBV3-1 with TRBJ2-5, with D perhaps matching TRBD1 or TRBD2 (5 bases each). V was pared by 11 bases and J by 5 bases, with 9 bases between. The CDR3 spans 10 residues. Germline V CDR1 and CDR2: LGHDT, YNNKEL (reference sequence). CDR3 bases: TGTGCCTCGGGGCCGGAGACCCAGTACTTC. Residues: CASGPETQYF.

Comments on this clonotype: A single base separates this from a much larger clone, so it may be a read error. The J gene is TRBJ1-5, the V gene TRBV20-1, with a possible D match to TRBD1 (5 bases). CDR3 length: 15 residues. Germline assignment: CDR1 DFQATT and CDR2 SNEGSKA (reference sequence). The CDR3 coding sequence is TGCAGTGCTAGAGTGGGACCCAGTAGCAATCAGTCCCAGCATTTT. Encoded protein: CSARVGPSSNQSQHF.

This clonotype appeared many times. The chain uses TRBV29-1 and TRBJ1-4; D might be TRBD1 (5 bases). The germline V gene encodes CDR1 SQVTM and CDR2 ANQGSEA. The length of the CDR3 is 14 residues. Between the trimmed V and J ends, which lost 4 bases and 4 bases, there was a span of 13 bases. The CDR3 reads CSVGADRNNEKLFF. CDR3 nucleotides: TGCAGCGTTGGAGCCGACAGAAATAATGAAAAACTGTTTTTT.